What follows are 11 T cell receptor beta chains derived from one specimen sequenced in a study of long-term antiretroviral therapy in people with HIV. The authors ran the immunoSEQ assay, v3.0, at survey level. Some clones are missing from TCRdb's copy, which holds only in-frame ones; the method was immunoSEQ multiplex PCR. The sample consists of approximately 18,000 clones, about 80% of them appearing once. The sample in question was unsorted PBMCs, obtained 0.2 years after starting antiretroviral therapy. Receptors originate from a woman between 35 and 50 years old with HIV.

V gene TRBV30 combines with J gene TRBJ2-1, with D unclear. The V gene's germline CDR1 is GTSNPN and CDR2 SVGIG (reference sequence). This CDR3 comprises 13 residues. Trimming pared 2 bases from V and 2 bases from J, leaving 7 bases between. The CDR3 loop reads CAWSWNTYNEQFF. In DNA, the CDR3 is TGTGCCTGGAGTTGGAACACCTACAATGAGCAGTTCTTC.

The J gene is TRBJ1-2, the V gene TRBV29-1; the D gene is possibly TRBD1 (6 bases). Trimming shortened V by 5 bases and J by 7 bases, and 11 bases separated the two germline ends. CDR3 length equals 11 residues. CDR1 is SQVTM and CDR2 is ANQGSEA in the germline V gene. The CDR3 DNA sequence: TGCAGCGTTAGCAGGGGATCTGGCTACACCTTC. Its protein product is CSVSRGSGYTF.

The chain joins TRBV7-9 to TRBJ1-1; TRBD1 agrees at 7 bases. V lost 10 bases to trimming and J lost 6 bases; unmatched junction nucleotides: 5. The length of the CDR3 is 11 residues. Germline loops: CDR1 SEHNR, CDR2 FQNEAQ (reference sequence). The CDR3, as DNA: TGTGCCACCAGACAGGGTTCTGAAGCTTTCTTT. Encoded protein: CATRQGSEAFF.

The J gene is TRBJ2-1, the V gene TRBV10-2; 12 bases agree with TRBD2. This CDR3 region has 14 residues. Per the germline V gene, CDR1 is WSHSY and CDR2 is SAAADI. The trim removed 5 bases at V and 9 bases at J, leaving 5 bases unmatched. CDR3 protein: CASSSTSGSGEQFF. The CDR3 DNA reads as TGCGCCAGCAGTTCGACTAGCGGGAGCGGTGAGCAGTTCTTC.

V is TRBV5-4 and J is TRBJ2-5; D ambiguous. Germline CDR1 SGHNT, CDR2 YYREEE (reference sequence). V lost 4 bases to trimming and J lost 5 bases, with 9 bases between them. This CDR3 is built from 12 residues. CDR3 loop: CASSLSYETQYF. The CDR3 coding sequence is TGTGCCAGCAGCCTATCTTATGAGACCCAGTACTTC.

This clone was counted a single time. V usage is TRBV10-3 and J usage is TRBJ1-1; 7 bases are shared with TRBD1. The CDR3 covers 13 residues. Per the germline V gene, CDR1 is ENHRY and CDR2 is SYGVKD. With 4 bases clipped from V and 6 bases from J, the junction kept 5 bases outside the gene matches. The CDR3 is CAISGYRGPEAFF. CDR3 nucleotides: TGTGCCATCAGTGGGTACAGGGGTCCTGAAGCTTTCTTT.

This clone was seen only a few times. This chain uses TRBV13 with TRBJ2-6; 7 bases align to TRBD1. V shed 6 bases and J 2 bases; nucleotides not matched to a gene: 10. The CDR3 runs 17 residues. Germline lookup yields CDR1 PRHDT and CDR2 FYEKMQ (reference sequence). DNA of the CDR3: TGTGCCAGCAGGTGGAAGGGGGCAGGGGCTGGGGCCAACGTCCTGACTTTC. Its protein product is CASRWKGAGAGANVLTF.

The rearrangement uses TRBV4-2 and TRBJ1-5; D uncertain. This CDR3 region has 13 residues. The germline gives CDR1 LGHNA, CDR2 YNFKEQ. V was trimmed by 5 bases and J by 5 bases, leaving 10 bases between them. For the CDR3, the DNA is TGTGCCAGCAGCTCTGAGGCAGATCAGCCCCAGCATTTT. Its translation is CASSSEADQPQHF.

In DNA form, the CDR3 reads TGTGCCTGGAGTGCAGGACAGGTACAAGGAAACACCATATATTTT. Its translation: CAWSAGQVQGNTIYF. The chain links TRBV30 to TRBJ1-3; 7 positions match TRBD1. The CDR3 is 15 amino acids. CDR1 is GTSNPN and CDR2 is SVGIG in the germline V gene (reference sequence). J lost 4 bases, V lost 1 base, and 7 bases had no gene match.

J is TRBJ2-3 and V is TRBV19; possibly TRBD1 or TRBD2 for D (5 bases each). From germline, CDR1 is LNHDA and CDR2 SQIVND (reference sequence). The CDR3 is 14 amino acids. With 10 bases removed from V and 1 base from J, the gap between germline ends came to 15 bases. The chain's CDR3 is CATRWQGGTDTQYF. DNA of the CDR3: TGTGCCACCAGATGGCAGGGAGGCACAGATACGCAGTATTTT.

This chain joins TRBV30 and TRBJ2-5; 8 bases agree with TRBD2. The germline V gene has CDR1 GTSNPN and CDR2 SVGIG (reference sequence). The length of the CDR3 is 14 residues. V trimming: 4 bases; J trimming: 5 bases; junction bases outside the gene matches: 9. CDR3 in amino acids: CAWTRGGPHETQYF. CDR3 in DNA: TGTGCCTGGACGCGCGGGGGGCCCCACGAGACCCAGTACTTC.